The 25 T cell receptor beta chains below were found in one sample sequenced in a study of T cell responses to AZD1222 COVID-19 vaccine. The data were produced by immunoSEQ multiplex PCR, yet TCRdb's version contains in-frame clones alone and is incomplete. The profile shows 120,000 or so clones, about 89% of them singletons. The sequences come from peripheral blood, collected 28 days after the second AZD1222 dose. These TCRs come from an adult who received the AZD1222 COVID-19 vaccine.

The chain links TRBV10-3 to TRBJ1-6; D gene unclear. The CDR3 spans 14 residues. CDR1 and CDR2 from the germline V gene are ENHRY and SYGVKD. Trimming took off 3 bases at V and 8 bases at J, with 11 bases between the two ends. CDR3 sequence reads: CAISERGIHSPLHF. The CDR3 bases are TGTGCCATCAGTGAACGCGGTATCCATTCACCCCTCCACTTT.

The chain couples TRBV2 to TRBJ1-4, with D tentatively TRBD1 (5 bases). Germline lookup yields CDR1 SNHLY and CDR2 FYNNEI. The CDR3 spans 14 residues. Trimming took off 11 bases at V and 1 base at J, with 14 bases between the two ends. The CDR3 protein is CAWLEGLTNEKLFF. The CDR3 bases are TGTGCCTGGCTAGAGGGGCTAACTAATGAAAAACTGTTTTTT.

The table lists this clone with a count of one. The V call is TRBV6-5, the J call TRBJ2-2; D is perhaps TRBD1 (6 bases). The ends were cut back, 6 bases at V and 0 bases at J, with 11 bases in the middle. This CDR3 has 15 amino acids. CDR1 and CDR2 (germline): MNHEY, SVGAGI. The CDR3 nucleotides read TGTGCCAGCAGATTAAGGACAGCGAACACCGGGGAGCTGTTTTTT. Translating it yields CASRLRTANTGELFF.

The chain employs TRBV19 and TRBJ1-2; the match to TRBD1 covers 9 bases. Per the germline V gene, CDR1 is LNHDA and CDR2 is SQIVND (reference sequence). This CDR3 spans 17 amino acids. Trimming at V came to 3 bases and at J to 0 bases, leaving 8 bases not matched to a gene. The CDR3 sequence is CASSIGSGTGTNYGYTF. CDR3 in DNA: TGTGCCAGTAGTATTGGGTCCGGGACAGGGACTAACTATGGCTACACCTTC.

The rearrangement uses TRBV7-6 and TRBJ2-1; D call uncertain. The germline CDR1 and CDR2 sequences are SGHVS and FNYEAQ. Trimming pared 2 bases from V and 9 bases from J, leaving 14 bases between. This CDR3 has 14 residues. CDR3 sequence reads: CASSLNFPLSEQFF. The DNA of the CDR3 is TGTGCCAGCAGCTTAAATTTTCCTCTTTCTGAGCAGTTCTTC.

The genes are TRBV4-1 and TRBJ1-4; D is unclear. Germline V gene lookup returns CDR1 MGHRA and CDR2 YSYEKL. CDR3 length equals 13 residues. V lost 4 bases to trimming and J lost 2 bases, with 5 bases between them. CDR3: CASSLPTNEKLFF. The CDR3 DNA sequence: TGCGCCAGCAGCCTTCCGACTAATGAAAAACTGTTTTTT.

This chain uses TRBV5-6 with TRBJ2-1, with D unresolved. The CDR3 has 12 residues. Germline V lookup: CDR1 SGHDT, CDR2 YYEEEE. With 7 bases removed from V and 4 bases from J, the gap between germline ends came to 9 bases. Here the CDR3 DNA reads TGTGCCAGCCGTGACTTATACAATGAGCAGTTCTTC. Translation: CASRDLYNEQFF.

The V gene is TRBV7-9, the J gene TRBJ2-3; D might be TRBD1 (6 bases). The ends were cut back, 5 bases at V and 14 bases at J, with 11 bases in the middle. This CDR3 has 10 amino acids. The germline gives CDR1 SEHNR, CDR2 FQNEAQ (reference sequence). CDR3 sequence reads: CASSKGERYF. The CDR3 DNA is TGTGCCAGCAGCAAGGGGGAACGGTATTTT.

CDR3 loop: CASSSPGLAGGPGTGELFF. The CDR3 bases are TGTGCCAGCAGCTCCCCGGGACTAGCGGGAGGGCCTGGCACCGGGGAGCTGTTTTTT. V gene TRBV7-3 combines with J gene TRBJ2-2, with 16 nucleotides matching TRBD2. The CDR3 is made up of 19 amino acids. The germline CDR1 and CDR2 sequences are SGHTA and FQGTGA. The trim removed 4 bases at V and 4 bases at J, leaving 9 bases unmatched.

V usage is TRBV11-2 and J usage is TRBJ2-7, with D perhaps matching TRBD2 (6 bases). Germline CDR1 reads SGHAT; CDR2 reads FQNNGV. This CDR3 has 12 amino acids. V was clipped by 3 bases and J by 5 bases, with 8 bases between them. This CDR3 is CASSFWGDEQYF. The CDR3 bases are TGTGCCAGCAGCTTTTGGGGGGACGAGCAGTACTTC.

This rearrangement joins TRBV4-1 to TRBJ2-7, with 7 bases lining up with TRBD1. V lost 1 base and J lost 2; bases outside the gene matches: 5. There are 15 residues in the CDR3. CDR1 MGHRA and CDR2 YSYEKL come from the germline V gene. CDR3 nucleotide sequence: TGCGCCAGCAGCCAAGTCCGCCAGGGGGCCTACGAGCAGTACTTC. Translated: CASSQVRQGAYEQYF.

Only a few counts were recorded for this clone. The CDR3: CASITGGAFGEQFF. In nucleotides, the CDR3 is TGTGCCAGCATCACAGGGGGCGCATTTGGTGAGCAGTTCTTC. V and J are TRBV6-6 and TRBJ2-1; 9 nucleotides match TRBD1. J lost 9 bases, V lost 7 bases, and 10 bases had no gene match. The germline gives CDR1 MNHNY, CDR2 SVGAGI (reference sequence). The CDR3 is made up of 14 amino acids.

Only a few counts were recorded for this clone. The chain uses TRBV9 and TRBJ2-7; 10 bases fit TRBD1. The CDR3 runs to 14 residues. The germline V gene encodes CDR1 SGDLS and CDR2 YYNGEE. V lost 0 bases to trimming and J lost 6 bases; unmatched junction nucleotides: 3. CDR3 sequence (DNA): TGTGCCAGCAGCGTAGTGGACAGGGGGGGCGAGCAGTACTTC. This sequence encodes CASSVVDRGGEQYF.

The rearrangement uses TRBV19 and TRBJ2-7, with D possibly matching TRBD2 (5 bases). Germline V gene data show CDR1 as LNHDA and CDR2 as SQIVND (reference sequence). The CDR3 runs 14 residues. Trimming removed 5 bases from V and 3 bases from J, with 14 bases in between. Here the CDR3 DNA reads TGTGCCAGTAGTTCCCCCTTGGCGGGCTACGAGCAGTACTTC. It is translated as CASSSPLAGYEQYF.

This clone showed up just a few times. The chain uses TRBV30 and TRBJ2-7; 9 positions agree with TRBD2. The germline V gene encodes CDR1 GTSNPN and CDR2 SVGIG (reference sequence). With 3 bases clipped from V and 2 bases from J, the junction kept 14 bases outside the gene matches. This CDR3 comprises 17 residues. The CDR3 loop is CAWSPAPRLAATYEQYF. The CDR3 DNA reads TGTGCCTGGAGCCCCGCCCCGAGACTAGCGGCGACCTACGAGCAGTACTTC. Using reference TRBV30 and TRBJ2-7 for the parts outside the CDR3, the full variable domain is SQTIHQWPATLVQPVGSPLSLECTVEGTSNPNLYWYRQAAGRGLQLLFYSVGIGQISSEVPQNLSASRPQDRQFILSSKKLLLSDSGFYLCAWSPAPRLAATYEQYFGPGTRLTVT.

This CDR3 is CASSPQGVGTEAFF. For the CDR3, the DNA is TGTGCCAGCAGTCCACAGGGGGTGGGTACTGAAGCTTTCTTT. The genes are TRBV2 and TRBJ1-1; 8 bases match TRBD1. CDR1 is SNHLY, CDR2 FYNNEI, per germline. This CDR3 is 14 amino acids long. V trimming: 5 bases; J trimming: 5 bases; junction bases outside the gene matches: 7.

The rearrangement joins TRBV6-5 to TRBJ1-6, with 9 bases matching TRBD1. Germline V gives CDR1 MNHEY, CDR2 SVGAGI. The CDR3 runs 16 residues. J was trimmed by 10 bases and V by 2 bases; bases with no gene match: 9. The CDR3: CASSYRVDRGGSPLHF. CDR3 sequence (DNA): TGTGCCAGCAGTTACAGAGTGGACAGGGGAGGATCACCCCTCCACTTT.

The chain combines TRBV9 with TRBJ1-2; D unclear. From germline, CDR1 is SGDLS and CDR2 YYNGEE. V lost 3 bases and J lost 3, with 15 bases in between. This CDR3 comprises 15 residues. The CDR3 DNA follows: TGTGCCAGCAGCGCTTCTATTGGGCTATACTATGGCTACACCTTC. Its translation: CASSASIGLYYGYTF.

V usage is TRBV6-5 and J usage is TRBJ2-2, with 10 bases matching TRBD2. This CDR3 has 15 amino acids. V dropped 6 bases and J dropped 4; count of bases not matched to a gene: 5. CDR1 and CDR2 (germline): MNHEY, SVGAGI. CDR3 sequence (DNA): TGTGCCAGCAGCAGGACTAGCGGCCCCACCGGGGAGCTGTTTTTT. Protein: CASSRTSGPTGELFF.

This chain links TRBV11-2 with TRBJ2-3; tentatively, D is TRBD1 (5 bases). V was shortened by 4 bases and J by 3 bases, with 14 bases between the two germline ends. Looked up from germline, CDR1 is SGHAT and CDR2 is FQNNGV. This CDR3 spans 15 amino acids. Written as DNA, the CDR3 is TGTGCCAGCAGCTCCCAGACAGTTGGAACAGATACGCAGTATTTT. This gives the protein CASSSQTVGTDTQYF.

The V gene is TRBV11-2, the J gene TRBJ1-1; no definite D call. This CDR3 has 14 amino acids. Germline loops: CDR1 SGHAT, CDR2 FQNNGV. The V end lost 6 bases, the J end lost 5 bases, and 16 bases lay between the germline ends. The CDR3 DNA is TGTGCCAGCAGGCCAGGTTATCGGGGTACTGAAGCTTTCTTT. It translates to CASRPGYRGTEAFF.

The chain links TRBV5-6 to TRBJ1-5, with D possibly TRBD1 on 6 matching bases. Deletions cut 4 bases from V and 4 bases from J, with 24 bases between. This CDR3 has 18 amino acids. CDR1 is SGHDT and CDR2 is YYEEEE in the germline V gene. The CDR3 nucleotides read TGTGCCAGCAGCCTGCAATTGGGCGACAACCAGGGGAATCAGCCCCAGCATTTT. Protein product: CASSLQLGDNQGNQPQHF. Filled out from reference TRBV5-6 and TRBJ1-5, the complete variable domain reads DAGVTQSPTHLIKTRGQQVTLRCSPKSGHDTVSWYQQALGQGPQFIFQYYEEEERQRGNFPDRFSGHQFPNYSSELNVNALLLGDSALYLCASSLQLGDNQGNQPQHFGDGTRLSIL.

This clone appeared once. The CDR3 sequence is CASSPKGVGEKLFF. The CDR3 bases are TGTGCCAGCAGCCCTAAGGGGGTGGGTGAAAAACTGTTTTTT. This chain joins TRBV7-9 and TRBJ1-4; tentative D call: TRBD1 (6 bases). The germline gives CDR1 SEHNR, CDR2 FQNEAQ (reference sequence). V gave up 5 bases and J gave up 7 bases, with 14 bases separating them. The length of the CDR3 is 14 residues.

The chain has TRBV11-3 and TRBJ2-3; D is unclear. Trimming took 5 bases from V and 7 from J, leaving 16 bases between them. CDR3 length equals 14 residues. Looked up from germline, CDR1 is SGHNT and CDR2 is YENEEA. The CDR3 coding sequence is TGTGCCAGCAGCCCGGTAGGAGCGTACCATACGCAGTATTTT. Its translation: CASSPVGAYHTQYF.

There are a few counts of this clone. V usage is TRBV7-9 and J usage is TRBJ2-7, with 8 bases identical to TRBD1. The CDR3 is 14 amino acids. Germline CDR1 is SEHNR and CDR2 is FQNEAQ (reference sequence). Trimming took 5 bases from V and 2 from J; bases not matched to a gene: 5. CDR3 region: CASSMTGVTYEQYF. The CDR3, as DNA: TGTGCCAGCAGCATGACAGGGGTTACCTACGAGCAGTACTTC.